The 7 T cell receptor beta chains below come from one sample, sequenced in a study of shared clonotypes between healthy human individuals. Sequenced by immunoSEQ multiplex PCR; TCRdb stores in-frame clones only, minus some. The table records some 2.1 million clones, just under 95% of them present only once. Positively selected for CCR7, the CD45RO-negative cells used as naive CD8 cells excluded terminally differentiated effector memory CD45RA+ cells. The sample taken for sequencing was naive CD8+ T cells sorted from blood. Source of these receptors: a man in his late teens or twenties in good health.

The genes are TRBV9 and TRBJ2-3; maybe TRBD1 (5 bases). V gave up 0 bases and J gave up 2 bases, with 19 bases separating them. The germline V gene has CDR1 SGDLS and CDR2 YYNGEE. The CDR3 extends over 18 amino acids. The chain's CDR3 is CASSVAVDRGTFTDTQYF. The CDR3, as DNA: TGTGCCAGCAGCGTAGCTGTCGACAGAGGAACATTCACAGATACGCAGTATTTT.

The rearrangement uses TRBV7-2 and TRBJ2-7; TRBD2 might be the D (5 bases). The CDR3 consists of 14 residues. Trimming stripped 3 bases from V and 1 base from J, with 10 bases between. Germline loops: CDR1 SGHTA, CDR2 FQGNSA. CDR3 coding DNA: TGTGCCAGCAGCTTCGGACTCGGATCCTACGAGCAGTACTTC. Protein: CASSFGLGSYEQYF.

V and J are TRBV7-2 and TRBJ2-5; TRBD2 aligns across 11 bases. V shed 2 bases, J shed 5 bases, and the junction held 13 bases outside the gene matches. The CDR3 contains 18 residues. The germline V gene has CDR1 SGHTA and CDR2 FQGNSA. The CDR3 coding sequence is TGTGCCAGCAGCTTATTGGGACTACTAGCGGGAGCCGGTGAGACCCAGTACTTC. As protein: CASSLLGLLAGAGETQYF. Full variable domain (missing parts from reference TRBV7-2 and TRBJ2-5): GAGVSQSPSNKVTEKGKDVELRCDPISGHTALYWYRQSLGQGLEFLIYFQGNSAPDKSGLPSDRFSAERTGGSVSTLTIQRTQQEDSAVYLCASSLLGLLAGAGETQYFGPGTRLLVL.

This clone has only one observation. CDR3 region: CASSIVPGLSAYTGELFF. The CDR3 DNA follows: TGTGCCAGTAGTATCGTTCCGGGACTTTCAGCCTACACCGGGGAGCTGTTTTTT. The chain couples TRBV19 to TRBJ2-2; TRBD2 is a possible D gene (6 bases). Looked up from germline, CDR1 is LNHDA and CDR2 is SQIVND (reference sequence). This CDR3 contains 18 residues. Trimming removed 3 bases at V and 3 bases at J, with 20 bases between.

This clone appeared once. J is TRBJ2-3 and V is TRBV5-1; tentatively, D is TRBD2 (6 bases). Germline CDR1 is SGHRS and CDR2 is YFSETQ. The CDR3 is made up of 14 amino acids. The V end lost 3 bases, the J end lost 2 bases, and 10 bases lay between the germline ends. The chain's CDR3 is CASSYTGDTDTQYF. The CDR3 DNA follows: TGCGCCAGCAGCTATACGGGGGACACAGATACGCAGTATTTT.

The V call is TRBV27, the J call TRBJ2-2, with D possibly matching TRBD2 (6 bases). Germline assignment: CDR1 MNHEY and CDR2 SMNVEV (reference sequence). Trimming left V 3 bases short and J 5 bases short, with 10 bases between. The CDR3 length is 14 residues. CDR3 amino acids: CASSFAGLTGELFF. The CDR3, as DNA: TGTGCCAGCAGTTTTGCGGGGTTAACCGGGGAGCTGTTTTTT.

V usage is TRBV4-2 and J usage is TRBJ2-3; no reliable D call. Looked up from germline, CDR1 is LGHNA and CDR2 is YNFKEQ. CDR3 length: 13 residues. V lost 7 bases to trimming and J lost 3 bases, with 11 bases between them. The CDR3 here is CASTTTPTDTQYF. Here the CDR3 DNA reads TGTGCCAGCACCACCACCCCAACAGATACGCAGTATTTT.